Each of the 11 T cell receptor beta chains below was sequenced from the same sample in a study of T cell changes during pregnancy in multiple sclerosis. Libraries were prepared by immunoSEQ multiplex PCR; TCRdb keeps only in-frame clonotypes and omits some of them. The repertoire holds some 60,000 clones, with approximately 87% as singletons. Material for sequencing was peripheral blood from another person, used as feeder cells. These receptor sequences come from a human donor whose cells served as feeder cells for cultures in a pregnancy study.

The V and J genes are TRBV7-2 and TRBJ2-7; D is perhaps TRBD2 (5 bases). The germline V gene encodes CDR1 SGHTA and CDR2 FQGNSA. The length of the CDR3 is 18 residues. The V end lost 6 bases, the J end lost 0 bases, and 24 bases lay between the germline ends. The CDR3 spells CASSRPRWLADDSYEQYF. The CDR3 DNA follows: TGTGCCAGCAGTCGACCGCGGTGGCTAGCAGACGACTCCTACGAGCAGTACTTC. The entire variable domain, with the rest obtained from reference TRBV7-2 and TRBJ2-7, is as follows: GAGVSQSPSNKVTEKGKDVELRCDPISGHTALYWYRQSLGQGLEFLIYFQGNSAPDKSGLPSDRFSAERTGGSVSTLTIQRTQQEDSAVYLCASSRPRWLADDSYEQYFGPGTRLTVT.

The V call is TRBV5-1, the J call TRBJ2-1; D possibly corresponds to TRBD1 (5 bases). Germline CDR1 SGHRS, CDR2 YFSETQ. This CDR3 contains 15 residues. Deletions cut 0 bases from V and 5 bases from J, with 12 bases between. Here the CDR3 reads CASSLGRVSNNEQFF. CDR3 nucleotides: TGCGCCAGCAGCTTGGGCAGGGTCTCGAACAATGAGCAGTTCTTC.

The chain combines TRBV2 with TRBJ2-1, with 8 bases identical to TRBD2. This CDR3 spans 15 amino acids. V was pared by 6 bases and J by 2 bases, with 6 bases of the junction left unmatched. Germline V gene lookup returns CDR1 SNHLY and CDR2 FYNNEI. Here the CDR3 reads CASRAAGGTYNEQFF. The DNA of the CDR3 is TGTGCCAGCAGAGCGGCGGGGGGAACCTACAATGAGCAGTTCTTC.

CDR3 DNA sequence: TGTGCCAGTAGTCCGAGACACCTTGGTAGCAATCAGCCCCAGCATTTT. Residues: CASSPRHLGSNQPQHF. This chain links TRBV19 with TRBJ1-5; no clear D. The CDR3 runs 16 residues. Per the germline V gene, CDR1 is LNHDA and CDR2 is SQIVND (reference sequence). The V gene lost 5 bases and the J gene lost 0 bases, with 14 bases spanning the gap. Full variable domain (remainder filled in from reference TRBV19 and TRBJ1-5): DGGITQSPKYLFRKEGQNVTLSCEQNLNHDAMYWYRQDPGQGLRLIYYSQIVNDFQKGDIAEGYSVSREKKESFPLTVTSAQKNPTAFYLCASSPRHLGSNQPQHFGDGTRLSIL.

The chain employs TRBV7-9 and TRBJ2-7, with a weak D call TRBD2 (6 bases). CDR1 SEHNR and CDR2 FQNEAQ come from the germline V gene (reference sequence). The CDR3 runs to 15 residues. V was pared by 0 bases and J by 5 bases, with 14 bases between. The CDR3 is CASSLAAGRWNEQYF. CDR3 DNA: TGTGCCAGCAGCTTAGCGGCGGGAAGGTGGAACGAGCAGTACTTC. Based on the CDR3 plus reference TRBV7-9 and TRBJ2-7, the full variable domain is DTGVSQNPRHKITKRGQNVTFRCDPISEHNRLYWYRQTLGQGPEFLTYFQNEAQLEKSRLLSDRFSAERPKGSFSTLEIQRTEQGDSAMYLCASSLAAGRWNEQYFGPGTRLTVT.

In nucleotides, the CDR3 is TGTGCCCGATGGACCAGGACTCTTCGGGAGGAGCAGTACTTC. This encodes CARWTRTLREEQYF. The chain joins TRBV6-5 to TRBJ2-7; tentatively, D is TRBD2 (6 bases). The CDR3 has 14 amino acids. CDR1 is MNHEY, CDR2 SVGAGI, per germline. The germline V and J ends were trimmed by 11 bases and 7 bases, with 24 bases remaining between them.

The rearrangement uses TRBV10-1 and TRBJ2-3; a weak D match, TRBD2 (5 bases). This CDR3 comprises 16 residues. Trimming took 3 bases from V and 0 from J, leaving 13 bases between them. Germline CDR1 is WNHNN and CDR2 is SYGVQD (reference sequence). This CDR3 reads CASSDSRGLSTDTQYF. The CDR3 DNA reads as TGCGCCAGCAGTGATAGCAGAGGGCTTAGCACAGATACGCAGTATTTT.

The chain is built from TRBV7-2 and TRBJ2-5; 9 bases map to TRBD2. The CDR3 length is 14 residues. Trimming took 6 bases from V and 2 from J; bases not matched to a gene: 4. Germline V lookup: CDR1 SGHTA, CDR2 FQGNSA. CDR3: CASSMTSGQETQYF. As DNA, the CDR3 is TGTGCCAGCAGTATGACTAGCGGACAAGAGACCCAGTACTTC. The full variable domain, completed using reference TRBV7-2 and TRBJ2-5, is GAGVSQSPSNKVTEKGKDVELRCDPISGHTALYWYRQSLGQGLEFLIYFQGNSAPDKSGLPSDRFSAERTGGSVSTLTIQRTQQEDSAVYLCASSMTSGQETQYFGPGTRLLVL.

The chain is built from TRBV14 and TRBJ2-1; D is unresolved. There are 14 residues in the CDR3. CDR1 and CDR2 from the germline V gene are SGHDN and FVKESK. V dropped 4 bases and J dropped 4 bases, with 11 bases sitting between them. The CDR3, as DNA: TGTGCCAGCAGCCGCCGGTTAGAGTACAATGAGCAGTTCTTC. It codes for CASSRRLEYNEQFF.

The rearrangement joins TRBV20-1 to TRBJ1-1; no clear D. The CDR3 covers 11 residues. The V and J ends lost 6 bases and 0 bases respectively, with 5 bases between them. Per germline, CDR1 DFQATT and CDR2 SNEGSKA (reference sequence). The CDR3 nucleotides are TGCAGTGCGTGGGTGAACACTGAAGCTTTCTTT. Translated, it gives CSAWVNTEAFF.

The chain is built from TRBV6-1 and TRBJ1-2, with D uncertain. The germline CDR1 and CDR2 sequences are MNHNS and SASEGT. This CDR3 contains 14 residues. V lost 1 base and J 4 bases, leaving 10 bases between the germline ends. The CDR3 region has the DNA TGTGCCAGCAGTGAAGGGGGAGCGATCTATGGCTACACCTTC. Its translation is CASSEGGAIYGYTF.